Each of the 25 T cell receptor beta chains below was sequenced from the same sample in a study of blood T cell repertoires in COVID-19 (TCRdb year 2020). The library was built by means of the immunoSEQ multiplex PCR assay. TCRdb retrieved this table from immuneACCESS and kept in-frame rearrangements only. Not all clones are present; in checked studies, unresolved V genes account for under half, and no reason is known for the remainder. The sample table records a few hundred thousand clones; roughly 89% of these occur just once. The ten largest make up less than 3.5% of the sample. Sample: PBMCs or T cells enriched from blood (not recorded which). Receptors originate from a woman between 50 and 59 years old who had been exposed to COVID-19.

J is TRBJ1-5 and V is TRBV18; the D gene is possibly TRBD1 (5 bases). The CDR3 is 14 amino acids. Germline CDR1 KGHSH, CDR2 LQKENI. Between the trimmed V and J ends, which lost 3 bases and 5 bases, there was a span of 11 bases. The CDR3 is CASSPLGTDQPQHF. CDR3 in DNA: TGTGCCAGCTCACCGTTGGGGACTGATCAGCCCCAGCATTTT.

The chain has TRBV28 and TRBJ2-2; TRBD1 agrees at 7 bases. V shed 8 bases and J 3 bases; nucleotides not matched to a gene: 9. Germline CDR1 reads MDHEN; CDR2 reads SYDVKM. The CDR3 length is 15 residues. The CDR3: CASSPVDRDTGELFF. The DNA of the CDR3 is TGTGCCAGCTCCCCCGTAGACAGGGACACCGGGGAGCTGTTTTTT.

J is TRBJ2-7 and V is TRBV6-5, with TRBD2 as a possible D gene (5 bases). V was cut by 2 bases and J by 6 bases, with 11 bases left in between. The CDR3 length is 13 residues. CDR1 and CDR2 from the germline V gene are MNHEY and SVGAGI. The CDR3 sequence is CASSYPPGSEQYF. CDR3 bases: TGTGCCAGCAGTTACCCCCCGGGGTCCGAGCAGTACTTC.

The chain uses TRBV11-2 and TRBJ2-1; D gene ambiguous. Trimming shortened V by 1 base and J by 7 bases, and 5 bases separated the two germline ends. Germline assignment: CDR1 SGHAT and CDR2 FQNNGV. The CDR3 is 12 residues long. The CDR3 spells CASSLVANEQFF. In DNA form, the CDR3 reads TGTGCCAGCAGCTTAGTGGCTAATGAGCAGTTCTTC.

The rearrangement links TRBV28 to TRBJ2-1; 10 bases are a match to TRBD1. Trimming removed 6 bases from V and 3 bases from J; junction bases left unmatched: 5. This CDR3 has 15 residues. From germline, CDR1 is MDHEN and CDR2 SYDVKM. CDR3 bases: TGTGCCAGCAGGGGACAGGGGTTAAACTACAATGAGCAGTTCTTC. It translates to CASRGQGLNYNEQFF.

This chain links TRBV18 with TRBJ2-2, with a tentative D call TRBD1 (6 bases). The ends were cut back, 3 bases at V and 3 bases at J, with 14 bases in the middle. Germline V gives CDR1 KGHSH, CDR2 LQKENI. The CDR3 is 16 amino acids. The CDR3 loop reads CASSPSGTSHTGELFF. The CDR3 bases are TGTGCCAGCTCACCCTCCGGGACAAGCCACACCGGGGAGCTGTTTTTT.

V is TRBV29-1 and J is TRBJ1-1, with unresolved D. CDR3 length equals 13 residues. Germline CDR1 SQVTM, CDR2 ANQGSEA. V lost 1 base and J 1 base, leaving 7 bases between the germline ends. CDR3 amino acids: CSVEARQNTEAFF. CDR3 nucleotides: TGCAGCGTTGAAGCCCGACAGAACACTGAAGCTTTCTTT.

CDR3 sequence reads: CAISNDRGSNQPQHF. CDR3 coding DNA: TGTGCCATCAGTAACGACAGGGGGAGCAATCAGCCCCAGCATTTT. This chain connects TRBV10-3 to TRBJ1-5; 9 bases are shared with TRBD1. V shed 5 bases, J shed 1 base, and the junction held 3 bases outside the gene matches. This CDR3 is built from 15 residues. Germline assignment: CDR1 ENHRY and CDR2 SYGVKD.

This clone was seen only once. The CDR3 region has the DNA TGCGCCAGCAGCCAAATAGGATTGGGCGCGCAGTATTTT. Its protein product is CASSQIGLGAQYF. The J gene is TRBJ2-3, the V gene TRBV4-1; the D is unclear. Germline values: CDR1 MGHRA, CDR2 YSYEKL. The CDR3 has 13 amino acids. V lost 2 bases, J lost 10 bases, and 13 bases lay in between.

The rearrangement links TRBV27 to TRBJ2-5, with TRBD1 matching over 7 bases. CDR3 size: 13 residues. The V gene end was trimmed by 4 bases and the J gene end by 5 bases; junction bases not matched to a gene: 4. Germline assignment: CDR1 MNHEY and CDR2 SMNVEV (reference sequence). CDR3 in amino acids: CASSYRGWETQYF. The CDR3 DNA is TGTGCCAGCAGTTACAGGGGTTGGGAGACCCAGTACTTC.

The chain is built from TRBV28 and TRBJ1-2; D uncertain. Trimming cost V 5 bases and J 5 bases, with 12 bases left between them. The CDR3 has 13 amino acids. Germline-derived CDR1 and CDR2 are MDHEN and SYDVKM. In nucleotides, the CDR3 is TGTGCCAGCAGTCCCGCTGCGTTTTATGGCTACACCTTC. Translated, it gives CASSPAAFYGYTF.

This clone was observed once. The chain links TRBV7-9 to TRBJ2-3; unclear D gene. Germline CDR1 and CDR2: SEHNR and FQNEAQ (reference sequence). V lost 0 bases and J lost 1, with 8 bases in between. The CDR3 has 15 amino acids. CDR3 in DNA: TGTGCCAGCAGCTTAGCTACGGCGGGCACAGATACGCAGTATTTT. This encodes CASSLATAGTDTQYF.

This chain uses TRBV24-1 with TRBJ2-3, with TRBD2 matching 9 bases. CDR3 length: 15 amino acids. Per germline, CDR1 KGHDR and CDR2 SFDVKD. The J segment lost 3 bases and the V segment lost 10 bases, leaving 10 bases of the junction unmatched. CDR3 nucleotides: TGTGCCACAGGGAGGCCTAGCGGGGTAACAGATACGCAGTATTTT. Protein: CATGRPSGVTDTQYF.

This chain uses TRBV7-2 with TRBJ2-1; tentatively, D is TRBD1 (6 bases). Germline CDR1 reads SGHTA; CDR2 reads FQGNSA. The CDR3 totals 15 residues. Trimming took off 4 bases at V and 4 bases at J, with 14 bases between the two ends. CDR3 residues: CASSSSPRGYNEQFF. The CDR3, as DNA: TGTGCCAGCAGCTCATCCCCTAGGGGGTACAATGAGCAGTTCTTC.

The V gene is TRBV14, the J gene TRBJ2-1, with D uncertain. Germline-derived CDR1 and CDR2 are SGHDN and FVKESK. The CDR3 is 15 residues long. With 1 base removed from V and 5 bases from J, the gap between germline ends came to 12 bases. The CDR3: CASSQGLVRNNEQFF. CDR3 nucleotide sequence: TGTGCCAGCAGCCAAGGTCTAGTTAGGAACAATGAGCAGTTCTTC.

The rearrangement links TRBV30 to TRBJ1-1; tentatively, D is TRBD1 (6 bases). Trimming took 4 bases from V and 2 from J, leaving 11 bases between them. Germline V gives CDR1 GTSNPN, CDR2 SVGIG (reference sequence). This CDR3 has 13 residues. CDR3 sequence reads: CAWTGGRNTEAFF. The CDR3 coding sequence is TGTGCCTGGACTGGGGGCCGAAACACTGAAGCTTTCTTT.

With regard to this clone: Sequence at one end of the junction differs from germline and may be a read error. This sequence joins TRBV5-4 and TRBJ2-1; a weak D match, TRBD1 (5 bases). Per the germline V gene, CDR1 is SGHNT and CDR2 is YYREEE (reference sequence). The CDR3 contains 12 residues. The CDR3 spells CASSRVQGGKIF. The DNA for the CDR3 is TGTGCCAGCAGCCGCGTCCAGGGTGGAAAGATCTTC. The complete variable domain, with remaining parts taken from reference TRBV5-4 and TRBJ2-1, reads ETGVTQSPTHLIKTRGQQVTLRCSSQSGHNTVSWYQQALGQGPQFIFQYYREEENGRGNFPPRFSGLQFPNYSSELNVNALELDDSALYLCASSRVQGGKIFGPGTRLTVL.

This CDR3 is CASSPGPARGPNTEAFF. The CDR3 DNA is TGTGCCAGCAGCCCCGGCCCGGCCAGGGGCCCTAACACTGAAGCTTTCTTT. V usage is TRBV7-2 and J usage is TRBJ1-1; a weak D match, TRBD1 (6 bases). The V end lost 5 bases, the J end lost 2 bases, and 21 bases lay between the germline ends. The CDR3 contains 17 residues. The germline gives CDR1 SGHTA, CDR2 FQGNSA.

This rearrangement joins TRBV28 to TRBJ1-5, with D perhaps TRBD1 (6 bases). V gave up 6 bases and J gave up 6 bases, with 15 bases separating them. The CDR3 has 14 amino acids. Per the germline V gene, CDR1 is MDHEN and CDR2 is SYDVKM. CDR3 sequence (DNA): TGTGCCAGCAGCCAAGGGGGATCAGGTCAGCCCCAGCATTTT. Its protein is CASSQGGSGQPQHF.

This clone has only one observation. The CDR3 bases are TGTGCCAGTATGTCGGACAGGGGTACAGATACGCAGTATTTT. Protein sequence: CASMSDRGTDTQYF. The V call is TRBV19, the J call TRBJ2-3; TRBD1 aligns across 9 bases. The ends lost 7 bases at V and 3 bases at J; junction bases unmatched: 5. CDR3 length: 14 residues. The germline V gene encodes CDR1 LNHDA and CDR2 SQIVND (reference sequence).

The rearrangement links TRBV28 to TRBJ1-1; D gene ambiguous. Trimming left V 3 bases short and J 4 bases short, with 12 bases between. The CDR3 sequence is 14 residues long. Per the germline V gene, CDR1 is MDHEN and CDR2 is SYDVKM. In DNA form, the CDR3 reads TGTGCCAGCAGTTTTCTTAACAGACGCACTGAAGCTTTCTTT. Encoded protein: CASSFLNRRTEAFF.

The genes are TRBV28 and TRBJ1-1; the D gene is possibly TRBD1 (5 bases). Germline V gene sequence: CDR1 MDHEN, CDR2 SYDVKM. The CDR3 consists of 13 residues. The V end lost 6 bases, the J end lost 1 base, and 9 bases lay between the germline ends. CDR3 residues: CASRGGGNTEAFF. DNA of the CDR3: TGTGCCAGCAGGGGGGGAGGGAACACTGAAGCTTTCTTT.

The chain links TRBV6-5 to TRBJ1-1; D unclear. Per germline, CDR1 MNHEY and CDR2 SVGAGI. The V end lost 6 bases, the J end lost 1 base, and 9 bases lay between the germline ends. This CDR3 is built from 13 residues. The CDR3 DNA reads as TGTGCCAGCAGGATACAGTCGAACACTGAAGCTTTCTTT. It yields the protein CASRIQSNTEAFF.

The chain recombines TRBV2 with TRBJ1-4; no clear D. CDR3 length: 13 amino acids. The germline V and J ends were trimmed by 5 bases and 5 bases, with 9 bases remaining between them. The germline V gene encodes CDR1 SNHLY and CDR2 FYNNEI. For the CDR3, the DNA is TGTGCCAGCAGTACGGAGCGCAATGAAAAACTGTTTTTT. Protein: CASSTERNEKLFF.

The chain carries TRBV2 and TRBJ2-7; 10 nucleotides align to TRBD2. Trimming removed 9 bases from V and 1 base from J; junction bases left unmatched: 12. Per germline, CDR1 SNHLY and CDR2 FYNNEI. There are 16 residues in the CDR3. This chain's CDR3 is CASRWLAGDRSYEQYF. For the CDR3, the DNA is TGTGCCAGTAGGTGGCTAGCGGGGGACCGATCCTACGAGCAGTACTTC. The full variable domain, in which reference TRBV2 and TRBJ2-7 provide the parts outside the CDR3, is EPEVTQTPSHQVTQMGQEVILRCVPISNHLYFYWYRQILGQKVEFLVSFYNNEISEKSEIFDDQFSVERPDGSNFTLKIRSTKLEDSAMYFCASRWLAGDRSYEQYFGPGTRLTVT.